Presented here are 5 T cell receptor beta chains from one specimen sequenced in a study of T-cell memory formation after mild COVID-19. MiXCR, applied by TCRdb to the 5' RACE reads, yields one record per CDR3 protein. The sample has 350,000 to 500,000 distinct CDR3 sequences; about a sixth are singletons. Specimen: PBMCs or a T cell subset sorted from them (not recorded which). These receptors came from a man younger than 35 who had mild COVID-19 (a few samples of this study predate the infection). Cell type and time point are not known.

This clonotype was counted only a few times. The V and J genes are TRBV27 and TRBJ2-1; TRBD1 might be the D (5 bases). There are 13 residues in the CDR3. V gave up 2 bases and J gave up 6 bases, with 8 bases separating them. Germline lookup yields CDR1 MNHEY and CDR2 SMNVEV (reference sequence). This CDR3 reads CASSLQGSNEQFF. CDR3 in DNA: TGTGCCAGCAGTTTACAGGGCTCCAATGAGCAGTTCTTC.

The chain couples TRBV5-1 to TRBJ2-3, with D perhaps TRBD2 (5 bases). The ends were cut back, 1 base at V and 3 bases at J, with 15 bases in the middle. The germline CDR1 and CDR2 sequences are SGHRS and YFSETQ. CDR3 length: 16 residues. The CDR3, as DNA: TGCGCCAGCAGCTTGCCGACTATCTCGCTTACAGATACGCAGTATTTT. Translated, it gives CASSLPTISLTDTQYF.

The V and J genes are TRBV4-3 and TRBJ2-3; 8 bases align to TRBD2. J gave up 6 bases and V 5 bases, and 7 bases lay outside the gene matches. Germline CDR1 reads LGHNA; CDR2 reads YSLEER. The CDR3 contains 14 residues. CDR3 amino acids: CASSLRGGSDTQYF. The CDR3 DNA reads TGCGCCAGCAGCTTACGGGGGGGTTCCGATACGCAGTATTTT.

A few counts support this clonotype. This chain joins TRBV29-1 and TRBJ2-7; 10 nucleotides align to TRBD1. CDR3 size: 11 residues. Germline CDR1 SQVTM, CDR2 ANQGSEA. Germline trimming cut 6 bases from V and 6 bases from J; bases unmatched to any gene: 2. DNA for the CDR3: TGCAGCGTGGGGACAGGGGTCGAGCAGTACGTC. Protein product: CSVGTGVEQYV.

V gene TRBV20-1 combines with J gene TRBJ2-3, with unresolved D. V lost 1 base and J lost 3, with 8 bases in between. The CDR3 has 13 amino acids. Germline V gene sequence: CDR1 DFQATT, CDR2 SNEGSKA (reference sequence). The CDR3: CSARASGTDTQYF. CDR3 bases: TGCAGTGCTAGAGCCAGTGGAACAGATACGCAGTATTTT.